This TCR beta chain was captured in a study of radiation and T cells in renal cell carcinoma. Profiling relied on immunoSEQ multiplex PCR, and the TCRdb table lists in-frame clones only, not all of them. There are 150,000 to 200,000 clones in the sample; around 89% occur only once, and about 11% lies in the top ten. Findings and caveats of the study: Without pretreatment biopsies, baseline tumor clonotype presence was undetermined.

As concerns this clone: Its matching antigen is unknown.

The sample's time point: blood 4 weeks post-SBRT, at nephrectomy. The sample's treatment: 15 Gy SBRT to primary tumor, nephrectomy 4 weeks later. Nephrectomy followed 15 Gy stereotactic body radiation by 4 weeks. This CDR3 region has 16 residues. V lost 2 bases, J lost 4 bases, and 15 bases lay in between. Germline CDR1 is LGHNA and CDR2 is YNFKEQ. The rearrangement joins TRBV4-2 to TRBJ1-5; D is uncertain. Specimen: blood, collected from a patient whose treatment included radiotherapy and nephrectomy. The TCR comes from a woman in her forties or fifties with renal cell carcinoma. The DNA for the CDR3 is TGTGCCAGCAGCCAATCGGCCCGGAAGCGGAATCAGCCCCAGCATTTT. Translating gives CASSQSARKRNQPQHF.